This TCR beta chain stems from a study of T cell responses to AZD1222 COVID-19 vaccine. The method was immunoSEQ multiplex PCR; TCRdb's version includes in-frame clones alone and lacks a portion of them. The sample records around 120,000 clones, roughly 92% being singletons. V lost 2 bases and J lost 1; bases outside the gene matches: 11. Looked up from germline, CDR1 is MDHEN and CDR2 is SYDVKM. This CDR3 is built from 17 residues. This clonotype was sampled from an adult who received the AZD1222 COVID-19 vaccine. J is TRBJ2-7 and V is TRBV28, with TRBD1 identical over 7 bases. This specimen was peripheral blood, taken 28 days after the second AZD1222 dose. The DNA for the CDR3 is TGTGCCAGCAGTTTAGCCACCACTCGGGACAGTTCCTACGAGCAGTACTTC. It codes for CASSLATTRDSSYEQYF.